This passage covers 2 T cell receptor beta chains from one sample sequenced in a study of PD-L1 blockade in urothelial cancer. Data came from immunoSEQ multiplex PCR; TCRdb stores just in-frame clones and leaves some out. The repertoire holds 85,000 to 90,000 clones, approximately 90% seen once, with roughly a tenth in the top ten. This specimen was PBMCs, taken around atezolizumab (anti-PD-L1) treatment. The receptors were gathered from a man in his sixties with urothelial cancer.

The genes are TRBV2 and TRBJ2-7, with 12 bases lining up with TRBD2. The V and J ends lost 5 bases and 2 bases, in that order; junction bases with no gene match: 13. The germline V gene encodes CDR1 SNHLY and CDR2 FYNNEI. The CDR3 extends over 18 amino acids. The CDR3 sequence is CASSSGLAGGLGAYEQYF. As DNA, the CDR3 is TGTGCCAGCAGTTCGGGACTAGCGGGCGGCCTAGGCGCCTACGAGCAGTACTTC.

The CDR3 spells CASSPGAGELFF. The CDR3 DNA reads TGCGCCAGCAGTCCTGGAGCCGGGGAGCTGTTTTTT. The chain is built from TRBV5-1 and TRBJ2-2; D gene uncertain. V was clipped by 5 bases and J by 6 bases, with 8 bases between them. The CDR3 is 12 amino acids. CDR1 is SGHRS and CDR2 is YFSETQ in the germline V gene.